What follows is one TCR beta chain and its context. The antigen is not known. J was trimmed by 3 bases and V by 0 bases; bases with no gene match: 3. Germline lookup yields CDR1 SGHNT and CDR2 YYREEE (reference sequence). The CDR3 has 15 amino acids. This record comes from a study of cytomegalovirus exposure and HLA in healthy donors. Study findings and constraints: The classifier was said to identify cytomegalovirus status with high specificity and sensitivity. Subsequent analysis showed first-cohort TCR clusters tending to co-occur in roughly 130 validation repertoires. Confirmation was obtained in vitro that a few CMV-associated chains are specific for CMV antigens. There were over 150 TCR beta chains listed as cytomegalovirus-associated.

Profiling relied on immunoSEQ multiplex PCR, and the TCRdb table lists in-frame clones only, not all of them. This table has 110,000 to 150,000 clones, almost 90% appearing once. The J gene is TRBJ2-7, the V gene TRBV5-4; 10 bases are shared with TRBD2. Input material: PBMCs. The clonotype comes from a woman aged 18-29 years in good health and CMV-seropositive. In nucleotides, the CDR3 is TGTGCCAGCAGCTTGGAAGCGGGAGGGTTCTACGAGCAGTACTTC. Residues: CASSLEAGGFYEQYF.